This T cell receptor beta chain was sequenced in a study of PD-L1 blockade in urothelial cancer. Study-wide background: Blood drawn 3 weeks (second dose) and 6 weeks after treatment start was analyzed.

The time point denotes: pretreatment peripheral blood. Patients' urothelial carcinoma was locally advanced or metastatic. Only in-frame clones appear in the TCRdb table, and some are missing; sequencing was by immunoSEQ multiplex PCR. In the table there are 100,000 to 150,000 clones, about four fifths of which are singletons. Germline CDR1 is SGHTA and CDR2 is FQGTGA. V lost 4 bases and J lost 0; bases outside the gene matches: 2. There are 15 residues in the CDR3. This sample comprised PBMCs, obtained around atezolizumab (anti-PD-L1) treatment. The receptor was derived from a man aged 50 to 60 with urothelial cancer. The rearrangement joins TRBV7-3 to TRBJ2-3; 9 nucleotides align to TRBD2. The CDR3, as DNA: TGTGCCAGCAGCTCTAGCGGGGTTAGCACAGATACGCAGTATTTT. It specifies CASSSSGVSTDTQYF. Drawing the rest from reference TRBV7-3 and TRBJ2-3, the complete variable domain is GAGVSQTPSNKVTEKGKYVELRCDPISGHTALYWYRQSLGQGPEFLIYFQGTGAADDSGLPNDRFFAVRPEGSVSTLKIQRTERGDSAVYLCASSSSGVSTDTQYFGPGTRLTVL.